A single sample gave rise to the 29 T cell receptor beta chains below, sequenced in a study of graft-versus-host responses after intestinal transplantation. Only in-frame clones appear in the TCRdb table, and some are missing; sequencing was by immunoSEQ multiplex PCR. Of about 120,000 clones in the sample, 90% were seen once. No antigens are known for them. The sequencing used unstimulated CD4+ T cells sorted from spleen or lymph node cells, collected before intestinal transplant. The receptors come from a human donor who received an intestinal transplant.

The V and J genes are TRBV5-1 and TRBJ2-2; 7 bases map to TRBD1. V shed 5 bases and J 5 bases; nucleotides not matched to a gene: 3. The CDR3 consists of 13 residues. Germline CDR1 and CDR2: SGHRS and YFSETQ. CDR3 residues: CASRGGATGELFF. The CDR3, as DNA: TGCGCCAGCAGAGGGGGCGCGACCGGGGAGCTGTTTTTT. Combining the CDR3 with reference TRBV5-1 and TRBJ2-2 gives the whole variable domain KAGVTQTPRYLIKTRGQQVTLSCSPISGHRSVSWYQQTPGQGLQFLFEYFSETQRNKGNFPGRFSGRQFSNSRSEMNVSTLELGDSALYLCASRGGATGELFFGEGSRLTVL.

This clone was seen once. The chain joins TRBV4-1 to TRBJ2-3; D remains unclear. Trimming cost V 0 bases and J 1 base, with 14 bases left between them. CDR1 and CDR2 (germline): MGHRA, YSYEKL. The length of the CDR3 is 17 residues. CDR3 sequence (DNA): TGCGCCAGCAGCCAAGATCCAGCCCATCGGGGCACAGATACGCAGTATTTT. Translation: CASSQDPAHRGTDTQYF.

CDR3 loop: CASSGGLVRHTDTQYF. The CDR3 DNA reads TGTGCCAGCAGCGGCGGACTAGTGAGGCACACAGATACGCAGTATTTT. The genes are TRBV7-6 and TRBJ2-3, with 7 bases fitting TRBD2. The CDR3 covers 16 residues. The germline CDR1 and CDR2 sequences are SGHVS and FNYEAQ. V shed 5 bases, J shed 2 bases, and the junction held 10 bases outside the gene matches.

The chain carries TRBV7-2 and TRBJ1-2; possibly TRBD1 for D (5 bases). Deletions cut 0 bases from V and 4 bases from J, with 9 bases between. The CDR3 extends over 14 amino acids. The germline V gene has CDR1 SGHTA and CDR2 FQGNSA. The CDR3 is CASSLARGLYGYTF. Written as DNA, the CDR3 is TGTGCCAGCAGCTTAGCGCGGGGCCTCTATGGCTACACCTTC.

This clone was counted once. The chain combines TRBV5-4 with TRBJ1-1, with D possibly matching TRBD1 (6 bases). Trimming took off 4 bases at V and 3 bases at J, with 10 bases between the two ends. The CDR3 totals 13 residues. Germline V gene sequence: CDR1 SGHNT, CDR2 YYREEE (reference sequence). CDR3 nucleotides: TGTGCCAGCAGCAAGGGGGTAGACACTGAAGCTTTCTTT. Translation: CASSKGVDTEAFF.

V gene TRBV11-3 combines with J gene TRBJ1-1, with D uncertain. CDR1 is SGHNT, CDR2 YENEEA, per germline. The germline V and J ends were trimmed by 5 bases and 1 base, with 8 bases remaining between them. The CDR3 totals 13 residues. CDR3 nucleotides: TGTGCCAGCAGCCAAAGACAGAACACTGAAGCTTTCTTT. Its translation: CASSQRQNTEAFF.

V and J are TRBV19 and TRBJ1-2; the match to TRBD1 covers 7 bases. The CDR3 spans 17 residues. Germline V gives CDR1 LNHDA, CDR2 SQIVND (reference sequence). The V and J ends lost 1 base and 0 bases, in that order; junction bases with no gene match: 8. The CDR3 is CASSIVDRSPTNYGYTF. The CDR3 DNA sequence: TGTGCCAGTAGTATAGTGGACAGGTCTCCGACTAACTATGGCTACACCTTC.

V is TRBV9 and J is TRBJ1-2, with 10 nucleotides matching TRBD1. This CDR3 has 15 amino acids. Germline V lookup: CDR1 SGDLS, CDR2 YYNGEE. V dropped 1 base and J dropped 5; count of bases not matched to a gene: 5. The CDR3 is CASSVSSGQGYGYTF. The CDR3 nucleotides are TGTGCCAGCAGCGTATCTTCGGGACAGGGGTATGGCTACACCTTC.

J is TRBJ2-7 and V is TRBV11-2; 7 positions match TRBD2. With V trimmed by 0 bases and J by 0 bases, 11 bases remained unmatched. Germline V CDR1 and CDR2: SGHAT, FQNNGV. This CDR3 comprises 18 residues. CDR3 sequence reads: CASSLEGVGGKNSYEQYF. CDR3 sequence (DNA): TGTGCCAGCAGCTTAGAAGGGGTGGGGGGGAAGAACTCCTACGAGCAGTACTTC.

The rearrangement links TRBV5-1 to TRBJ2-1; 9 bases agree with TRBD2. The CDR3 covers 15 residues. Germline CDR1 and CDR2: SGHRS and YFSETQ. V trimming: 6 bases; J trimming: 3 bases; junction bases outside the gene matches: 7. CDR3 in amino acids: CASTSRTSDYNEQFF. The CDR3 DNA is TGCGCCAGCACCTCCCGGACTAGCGACTACAATGAGCAGTTCTTC.

This rearrangement joins TRBV20-1 to TRBJ2-7; perhaps TRBD1 as D (5 bases). CDR1 is DFQATT and CDR2 is SNEGSKA in the germline V gene (reference sequence). The CDR3 consists of 11 residues. V shed 2 bases and J shed 6 bases, with 8 bases lying between them. In DNA, the CDR3 is TGCAGTGCTAGATTTAGGGGCGAGCAGTACTTC. Its protein product is CSARFRGEQYF.

This rearrangement joins TRBV10-3 to TRBJ2-6; unclear D gene. V gave up 10 bases and J gave up 0 bases, with 13 bases separating them. The CDR3 is 15 amino acids. Per the germline V gene, CDR1 is ENHRY and CDR2 is SYGVKD. CDR3 region: CATASQVSGANVLTF. For the CDR3, the DNA is TGTGCCACCGCCTCTCAGGTCTCTGGGGCCAACGTCCTGACTTTC.

The V call is TRBV5-4, the J call TRBJ2-1, with 8 positions matching TRBD2. V gave up 0 bases and J gave up 6 bases; unmatched junction bases: 5. The CDR3 consists of 15 residues. The germline gives CDR1 SGHNT, CDR2 YYREEE (reference sequence). CDR3 coding DNA: TGTGCCAGCAGCTTGGGTGGCGGGAGGAGCAATGAGCAGTTCTTC. Amino acid sequence: CASSLGGGRSNEQFF.

The V call is TRBV9, the J call TRBJ2-6; 13 positions match TRBD2. CDR1 SGDLS and CDR2 YYNGEE come from the germline V gene. CDR3 length: 19 amino acids. V lost 0 bases, J lost 2 bases, and 5 bases stayed unmatched. CDR3 bases: TGTGCCAGCAGCGTAGCGACTAGCGGGGGGCCACCTGGGGCCAACGTCCTGACTTTC. This codes for CASSVATSGGPPGANVLTF.

The chain employs TRBV11-1 and TRBJ2-4; 9 nucleotides agree with TRBD1. The V gene's germline CDR1 is SGHAT and CDR2 FQDESV (reference sequence). The CDR3 consists of 16 residues. Germline trimming cut 5 bases from V and 0 bases from J; bases unmatched to any gene: 5. CDR3 residues: CASSIQGALAKNIQYF. Here the CDR3 DNA reads TGTGCCAGCAGCATACAGGGGGCTTTAGCCAAAAACATTCAGTACTTC.

CDR3 in amino acids: CASSHFRSSYEQYF. CDR3 DNA: TGTGCCAGCAGCCATTTCAGGTCCTCCTACGAGCAGTACTTC. The rearrangement joins TRBV7-9 to TRBJ2-7; D ambiguous. Looked up from germline, CDR1 is SEHNR and CDR2 is FQNEAQ (reference sequence). The ends were cut back, 5 bases at V and 0 bases at J, with 11 bases in the middle. CDR3 length: 14 amino acids.

The chain recombines TRBV7-3 with TRBJ2-7; possibly TRBD2 for D (6 bases). The V and J ends lost 2 bases and 3 bases respectively, with 23 bases between them. The CDR3 has 18 residues. Germline V gene data show CDR1 as SGHTA and CDR2 as FQGTGA. The CDR3 DNA reads as TGTGCCAGCAGCTTAGGGGGGATCCGATACGCCAAGGACTACGAGCAGTACTTC. It is translated as CASSLGGIRYAKDYEQYF.

This clone showed up just once. As DNA, the CDR3 is TGTGCCAGCAGTCCAAGACTAAGCTATGGCTACACCTTC. Protein: CASSPRLSYGYTF. The chain has TRBV6-5 and TRBJ1-2; D remains ambiguous. This CDR3 has 13 residues. The germline V gene has CDR1 MNHEY and CDR2 SVGAGI. With 5 bases removed from V and 4 bases from J, the gap between germline ends came to 11 bases.

The table lists this clone with a count of one. The gene calls are TRBV5-6 and TRBJ2-1, with 9 bases that match TRBD2. The length of the CDR3 is 14 residues. CDR1 and CDR2 from the germline V gene are SGHDT and YYEEEE. Trimming cost V 6 bases and J 5 bases; bases outside gene matches: 6. CDR3 nucleotides: TGTGCCAGCAACCCGGGACTAGCAGACAATGAGCAGTTCTTC. Translating it yields CASNPGLADNEQFF.

The chain has TRBV18 and TRBJ2-5, with D unclear. Germline CDR1 is KGHSH and CDR2 is LQKENI. The CDR3 totals 16 residues. The V end was cut by 0 bases, the J end by 5 bases, with 16 bases between. CDR3 residues: CASSPPLGGPEETQYF. The CDR3 DNA sequence: TGTGCCAGCTCACCACCCCTGGGTGGGCCCGAGGAGACCCAGTACTTC.

This rearrangement joins TRBV7-8 to TRBJ2-7; 11 bases fit TRBD1. V dropped 5 bases and J dropped 7; count of bases not matched to a gene: 16. CDR1 is SGHVS and CDR2 is FQNEAQ in the germline V gene. The CDR3 extends over 17 amino acids. The chain's CDR3 is CASSPRRPGQGAREQYF. CDR3 DNA: TGTGCCAGCAGCCCCCGAAGGCCCGGACAGGGGGCGCGTGAGCAGTACTTC.

The J gene is TRBJ1-2, the V gene TRBV6-1; D call uncertain. CDR1 MNHNS and CDR2 SASEGT come from the germline V gene. Trimming left V 2 bases short and J 6 bases short, with 13 bases between. The CDR3 totals 14 residues. The CDR3 spells CASSESGGNDGYTF. In DNA form, the CDR3 reads TGTGCCAGCAGTGAATCTGGAGGGAATGATGGCTACACCTTC.

CDR3 bases: TGTGCCAGCAGTGAATACGGGGGATCCCCCTACGAGCAGTACTTC. It translates to CASSEYGGSPYEQYF. The chain uses TRBV6-1 and TRBJ2-7, with a tentative D call TRBD2 (6 bases). This CDR3 contains 15 residues. Trimming took 2 bases from V and 2 from J, leaving 13 bases between them. The germline V gene encodes CDR1 MNHNS and CDR2 SASEGT.

This chain uses TRBV27 with TRBJ2-2, with 7 bases lining up with TRBD1. Germline-derived CDR1 and CDR2 are MNHEY and SMNVEV (reference sequence). V was clipped by 7 bases and J by 1 base; unmatched bases: 6. The CDR3 has 15 amino acids. Here the CDR3 reads CASKRDRLNTGELFF. CDR3 sequence (DNA): TGTGCCAGCAAAAGGGACAGATTGAACACCGGGGAGCTGTTTTTT.

The rearrangement uses TRBV30 and TRBJ1-3; 8 bases agree with TRBD1. CDR1 and CDR2 (germline): GTSNPN, SVGIG (reference sequence). This CDR3 has 12 amino acids. V shed 7 bases, J shed 4 bases, and the junction held 3 bases outside the gene matches. In DNA form, the CDR3 reads TGTGCCTCCGACAGGGGCGGAAACACCATATATTTT. Translated: CASDRGGNTIYF.

This chain uses TRBV7-9 with TRBJ2-3; 14 bases align to TRBD2. CDR3 length equals 19 residues. V lost 2 bases to trimming and J lost 3 bases; unmatched junction nucleotides: 10. The germline V gene encodes CDR1 SEHNR and CDR2 FQNEAQ (reference sequence). In DNA, the CDR3 is TGTGCCAGCAGCTTACCGACTAGCGGGGGGGCCGGGATTACAGATACGCAGTATTTT. Protein: CASSLPTSGGAGITDTQYF. The variable domain in full, completed from reference TRBV7-9 and TRBJ2-3, reads DTGVSQNPRHKITKRGQNVTFRCDPISEHNRLYWYRQTLGQGPEFLTYFQNEAQLEKSRLLSDRFSAERPKGSFSTLEIQRTEQGDSAMYLCASSLPTSGGAGITDTQYFGPGTRLTVL.

This chain joins TRBV5-1 and TRBJ1-1; 9 nucleotides agree with TRBD1. The CDR3 loop spans 16 amino acids. After removal of 0 bases from V and 1 base from J, the junction contained 4 bases not matched to a gene. Germline-derived CDR1 and CDR2 are SGHRS and YFSETQ. CDR3 loop: CASSLAGQGWNTEAFF. CDR3 in DNA: TGCGCCAGCAGCTTGGCCGGACAGGGGTGGAACACTGAAGCTTTCTTT.

The J gene is TRBJ2-5, the V gene TRBV5-4; 8 nucleotides match TRBD1. J gave up 3 bases and V 1 base, and 5 bases lay outside the gene matches. CDR1 SGHNT and CDR2 YYREEE come from the germline V gene (reference sequence). This CDR3 is built from 15 residues. The CDR3 sequence: CASSLYRGTEETQYF. The CDR3 nucleotides are TGTGCCAGCAGCTTGTACAGGGGGACAGAAGAGACCCAGTACTTC. The complete variable domain, with remaining parts taken from reference TRBV5-4 and TRBJ2-5, reads ETGVTQSPTHLIKTRGQQVTLRCSSQSGHNTVSWYQQALGQGPQFIFQYYREEENGRGNFPPRFSGLQFPNYSSELNVNALELDDSALYLCASSLYRGTEETQYFGPGTRLLVL.

The gene calls are TRBV7-9 and TRBJ1-5, with D perhaps matching TRBD1 (6 bases). V dropped 5 bases and J dropped 3 bases, with 11 bases sitting between them. Germline loops: CDR1 SEHNR, CDR2 FQNEAQ (reference sequence). This CDR3 region has 14 residues. As DNA, the CDR3 is TGTGCCAGCAGCCCACAGGGATACAATCAGCCCCAGCATTTT. The encoded protein is CASSPQGYNQPQHF.